The 17 T cell receptor beta chains reported below all come from one sample, sequenced in a study of T cell responses to AZD1222 COVID-19 vaccine. The assay was immunoSEQ multiplex PCR, and TCRdb's table has in-frame clones only and misses some. The data show about 140,000 clones, around 92% seen once. This specimen was peripheral blood, taken 28 days after the second AZD1222 dose. The receptors stem from an adult who received the AZD1222 COVID-19 vaccine.

The J gene is TRBJ2-3, the V gene TRBV12-3 or TRBV12-4; D possibly corresponds to TRBD2 (5 bases). CDR3 length: 13 amino acids. Trimming took off 8 bases at V and 1 base at J, with 10 bases between the two ends. This CDR3 is CASSGKRTDTQYF. The CDR3 DNA sequence: TGTGCCAGCTCGGGGAAGCGCACAGATACGCAGTATTTT.

The J gene is TRBJ2-3, the V gene TRBV2; 8 nucleotides line up with TRBD2. The V gene end was trimmed by 4 bases and the J gene end by 0 bases; junction bases not matched to a gene: 3. From germline, CDR1 is SNHLY and CDR2 FYNNEI. This CDR3 contains 15 residues. The CDR3 coding sequence is TGTGCCAGCAGTGCACTAGCGGCTAGCACAGATACGCAGTATTTT. This codes for CASSALAASTDTQYF.

The chain is built from TRBV30 and TRBJ1-2; D gene uncertain. Trimming stripped 4 bases from V and 4 bases from J, with 13 bases between. The V gene's germline CDR1 is GTSNPN and CDR2 SVGIG (reference sequence). The CDR3 loop spans 13 amino acids. CDR3 residues: CAWNSPFVYGYTF. The DNA for the CDR3 is TGTGCCTGGAATTCCCCCTTCGTCTATGGCTACACCTTC.

The gene calls are TRBV28 and TRBJ2-5, with D perhaps TRBD1 or TRBD2 (6 bases each). Germline-derived CDR1 and CDR2 are MDHEN and SYDVKM. The ends were cut back, 8 bases at V and 2 bases at J, with 12 bases in the middle. The CDR3 has 13 residues. CDR3 amino acids: CASGGPPQETQYF. The CDR3 bases are TGTGCCAGCGGGGGGCCCCCGCAAGAGACCCAGTACTTC.

The J gene is TRBJ2-2, the V gene TRBV2; 10 nucleotides agree with TRBD2. This CDR3 has 15 residues. The V segment lost 6 bases and the J segment 3 bases; nucleotides outside the gene matches: 4. CDR1 and CDR2 (germline): SNHLY, FYNNEI. This CDR3 reads CASSLSGRYTGELFF. CDR3 nucleotides: TGTGCCAGCAGCCTTAGCGGGAGGTACACCGGGGAGCTGTTTTTT.

The CDR3 here is CASSGVAKNIQYF. As DNA, the CDR3 is TGTGCCAGCAGTGGTGTGGCCAAAAACATTCAGTACTTC. J is TRBJ2-4 and V is TRBV2; D is ambiguous. Germline CDR1 reads SNHLY; CDR2 reads FYNNEI. V dropped 4 bases and J dropped 1 base, with 5 bases sitting between them. This CDR3 contains 13 residues. Based on the CDR3 plus reference TRBV2 and TRBJ2-4, the full variable domain is EPEVTQTPSHQVTQMGQEVILRCVPISNHLYFYWYRQILGQKVEFLVSFYNNEISEKSEIFDDQFSVERPDGSNFTLKIRSTKLEDSAMYFCASSGVAKNIQYFGAGTRLSVL.

The chain is built from TRBV7-8 and TRBJ1-2, with D tentatively TRBD1 (5 bases). In germline, CDR1 is SGHVS, CDR2 FQNEAQ. V was trimmed by 6 bases and J by 4 bases, leaving 12 bases between them. The CDR3 loop spans 13 amino acids. CDR3 sequence: CASSSTDFYGYTF. The CDR3 nucleotides read TGTGCCAGCAGTTCGACAGATTTCTATGGCTACACCTTC. The whole variable domain, filled in from reference TRBV7-8 and TRBJ1-2, reads GAGVSQSPRYKVAKRGQDVALRCDPISGHVSLFWYQQALGQGPEFLTYFQNEAQLDKSGLPSDRFFAERPEGSVSTLKIQRTQQEDSAVYLCASSSTDFYGYTFGSGTRLTVV.

V gene TRBV7-9 combines with J gene TRBJ1-5; TRBD1 is a possible D gene (5 bases). Trimming shortened V by 5 bases and J by 6 bases, and 23 bases separated the two germline ends. CDR3 length equals 17 residues. The germline V gene has CDR1 SEHNR and CDR2 FQNEAQ (reference sequence). This CDR3 is CASSRGEGAWSGQPQHF. The CDR3 bases are TGTGCCAGCAGCAGAGGGGAGGGCGCGTGGAGCGGTCAGCCCCAGCATTTT.

The CDR3: CASSPGLAGARNIQYF. The DNA for the CDR3 is TGTGCCAGCAGCCCGGGACTAGCGGGAGCCCGGAACATTCAGTACTTC. This rearrangement joins TRBV11-2 to TRBJ2-4; 14 bases agree with TRBD2. The germline CDR1 and CDR2 sequences are SGHAT and FQNNGV. The CDR3 runs to 16 residues. The junction had 7 bases not matched to a gene; V was cut back by 5 bases and J by 7 bases.

The chain is built from TRBV5-5 and TRBJ1-5; D unclear. Germline CDR1 SGHKS, CDR2 YYEKEE (reference sequence). This CDR3 is 16 amino acids long. Deletions cut 2 bases from V and 1 base from J, with 13 bases between. CDR3 DNA: TGTGCCAGCAGCTTAGGGCCTGGAGGAAGCAATCAGCCCCAGCATTTT. Translation gives CASSLGPGGSNQPQHF.

V gene TRBV12-3 or TRBV12-4 combines with J gene TRBJ2-2, with D unclear. This CDR3 is 12 amino acids long. Trimming removed 6 bases from V and 5 bases from J, with 7 bases in between. In nucleotides, the CDR3 is TGTGCCAGCAGCCCCGGGACCGGGGAGCTGTTTTTT. It codes for CASSPGTGELFF.

This sequence joins TRBV23-1 and TRBJ2-2, with D possibly TRBD1 on 5 matching bases. TRBV23-1 is an open reading frame, and its role is uncertain. V was cut by 3 bases and J by 3 bases, with 14 bases left in between. The CDR3 consists of 16 residues. The DNA for the CDR3 is TGCGCCAGCAGTCACCCACAGGTAAAGCACACCGGGGAGCTGTTTTTT. The encoded protein is CASSHPQVKHTGELFF.

V is TRBV28 and J is TRBJ1-2; 7 bases fit TRBD1. CDR3 length: 15 residues. J lost 4 bases, V lost 1 base, and 6 bases had no gene match. Germline V gives CDR1 MDHEN, CDR2 SYDVKM. Here the CDR3 DNA reads TGTGCCAGCAGTTTATTAGACAGGGTTAGCTATGGCTACACCTTC. Translated: CASSLLDRVSYGYTF.

This clone occurred a few times. The CDR3 sequence: CASTSGSSAYEQYF. The CDR3 bases are TGCGCCAGCACCTCCGGATCATCTGCCTACGAGCAGTACTTC. The chain recombines TRBV5-1 with TRBJ2-7; D is ambiguous. V was trimmed by 6 bases and J by 2 bases, leaving 15 bases between them. The CDR3 is 14 amino acids. The germline gives CDR1 SGHRS, CDR2 YFSETQ.

In DNA, the CDR3 is TGTGCCAGCAGCCAAGAAAGGGGACAGGGGGCCTCAGATACGCAGTATTTT. It is translated as CASSQERGQGASDTQYF. The chain links TRBV14 to TRBJ2-3; 12 bases match TRBD1. The CDR3 is 17 amino acids. Germline V gene lookup returns CDR1 SGHDN and CDR2 FVKESK. Trimming at V came to 0 bases and at J to 4 bases, leaving 5 bases not matched to a gene.

This chain links TRBV5-6 with TRBJ2-7; D is unresolved. CDR1 and CDR2 (germline): SGHDT, YYEEEE. The CDR3 runs to 18 residues. Between the trimmed V and J ends, which lost 0 bases and 3 bases, there was a span of 22 bases. Here the CDR3 DNA reads TGTGCCAGCAGCTTGGAAAGGGAAGAGGTCGAAAATTTCTACGAGCAGTACTTC. Protein: CASSLEREEVENFYEQYF.

The V gene is TRBV2, the J gene TRBJ2-3; no clear D gene. This CDR3 has 12 amino acids. V was pared by 8 bases and J by 1 base, with 7 bases between. Looked up from germline, CDR1 is SNHLY and CDR2 is FYNNEI. As DNA, the CDR3 is TGTGCCAGCCGGTCAGGCACAGATACGCAGTATTTT. Amino acids: CASRSGTDTQYF.